This TCR beta chain emerged from a study of T-cell memory formation after mild COVID-19. Broader study findings: Cross-reactive memory apparently joined, as some responding clones appeared in pre-infection memory. Of the contracting clones, CD4+ ones lay mainly in CM and EM, and CD8+ ones in EMRA. Clones that contracted from day 15 to 85 were balanced CD4/CD8, while later expanders leaned CD4+.

5'RACE with constant-segment primers built TCRalpha and TCRbeta cDNA libraries with UMIs. TCRdb re-called the 5' RACE reads through MiXCR, storing one row per CDR3 protein. The sample has 580,000 or so distinct CDR3 sequences; around a sixth are singletons. Germline assignment: CDR1 MNHNS and CDR2 SASEGT. Deletions cut 8 bases from V and 4 bases from J, with 17 bases between. This CDR3 is 14 amino acids long. In regard to this clonotype: Its target is not known.

The TCR comes from an adult woman who had mild COVID-19 (a few samples of this study predate the infection). Cell type and time point are not known. Source material: PBMCs or a T cell subset sorted from them (not recorded which). The chain uses TRBV6-1 and TRBJ1-1; D not resolved. In DNA, the CDR3 is TGTGCCAGCTGGGAGTTCGCGGTAAGCACTGAAGCTTTCTTT. This gives the protein CASWEFAVSTEAFF.